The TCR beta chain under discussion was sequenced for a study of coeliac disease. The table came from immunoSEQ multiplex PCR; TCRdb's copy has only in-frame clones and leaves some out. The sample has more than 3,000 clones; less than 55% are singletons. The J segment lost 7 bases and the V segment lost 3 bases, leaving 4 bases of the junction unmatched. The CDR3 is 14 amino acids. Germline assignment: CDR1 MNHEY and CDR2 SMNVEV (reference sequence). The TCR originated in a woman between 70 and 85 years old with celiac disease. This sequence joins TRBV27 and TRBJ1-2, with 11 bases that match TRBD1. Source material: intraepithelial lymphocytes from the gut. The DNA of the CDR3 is TGTGCCAGCAGTTTGGGACAGGGGGTATTTGGCTACACCTTC. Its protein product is CASSLGQGVFGYTF.